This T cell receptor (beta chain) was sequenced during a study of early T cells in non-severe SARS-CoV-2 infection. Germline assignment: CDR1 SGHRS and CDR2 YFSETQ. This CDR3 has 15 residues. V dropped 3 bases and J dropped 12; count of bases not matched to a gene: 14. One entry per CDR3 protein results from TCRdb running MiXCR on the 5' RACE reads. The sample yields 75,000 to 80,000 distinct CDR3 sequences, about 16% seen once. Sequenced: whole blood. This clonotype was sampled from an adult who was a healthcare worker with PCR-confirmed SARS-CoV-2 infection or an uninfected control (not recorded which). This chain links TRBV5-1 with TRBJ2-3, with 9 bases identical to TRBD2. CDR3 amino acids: CASSSDGTSTGTQYF. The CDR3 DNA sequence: TGCGCCAGCAGCTCGGACGGGACTAGCACAGGTACTCAGTATTTT.